The 31 T cell receptor beta chains below come from one sample, sequenced in a study of cytomegalovirus exposure and HLA in healthy donors. Vbeta (60) and Jbeta (13) primers were used in the PCR. Clones were read by immunoSEQ multiplex PCR, and TCRdb kept only the in-frame ones, dropping some. Of 150,000 or so clones in the sample, around 74% are singletons; the top ten hold about 3%. Source material: PBMCs. These receptors all stem from a man in his late teens or twenties in good health and CMV-seronegative.

V is TRBV7-9 and J is TRBJ2-7, with D maybe TRBD1 (5 bases). With 2 bases removed from V and 5 bases from J, the gap between germline ends came to 10 bases. CDR3 length: 13 residues. The germline V gene has CDR1 SEHNR and CDR2 FQNEAQ (reference sequence). The CDR3, as DNA: TGTGCCAGCAGCTTATCATTGGGGCACGAGCAGTACGTC. It is translated as CASSLSLGHEQYV.

The chain joins TRBV5-6 to TRBJ1-6, with D perhaps matching TRBD1 (6 bases). The length of the CDR3 is 11 residues. Germline CDR1 SGHDT, CDR2 YYEEEE. Trimming left V 5 bases short and J 14 bases short, with 11 bases between. CDR3 region: CASSSDRTLHF. CDR3 sequence (DNA): TGTGCCAGCAGTAGTGACAGGACCCTCCACTTT.

The V gene is TRBV2, the J gene TRBJ1-1, with no clear D. From germline, CDR1 is SNHLY and CDR2 FYNNEI. V lost 3 bases and J lost 5, with 13 bases in between. The CDR3 has 14 residues. The CDR3 sequence is CASSEGGPDTEAFF. CDR3 sequence (DNA): TGTGCCAGCAGTGAGGGTGGGCCTGATACTGAAGCTTTCTTT.

The V gene is TRBV15, the J gene TRBJ2-2, with 9 positions matching TRBD2. V lost 4 bases and J lost 5; bases outside the gene matches: 2. This CDR3 region has 14 residues. Germline CDR1 and CDR2: LNHNV and YYDKDF (reference sequence). CDR3 nucleotide sequence: TGTGCCACCAGCACTAGCGGGGAGACCGGGGAGCTGTTTTTT. This encodes CATSTSGETGELFF.

The chain is built from TRBV10-1 and TRBJ2-2, with 7 bases matching TRBD1. Germline CDR1 is WNHNN and CDR2 is SYGVQD (reference sequence). V lost 6 bases, J lost 4 bases, and 2 bases stayed unmatched. This CDR3 is 13 amino acids long. The CDR3 protein is CASRQGSTGELFF. The CDR3 DNA is TGCGCCAGCAGACAGGGGAGCACCGGGGAGCTGTTTTTT.

This chain uses TRBV27 with TRBJ1-5; 8 nucleotides match TRBD1. CDR1 MNHEY and CDR2 SMNVEV come from the germline V gene (reference sequence). Unmatched junction bases numbered 8, after V lost 6 bases and J lost 1 base. The CDR3 loop spans 16 amino acids. The CDR3 DNA follows: TGTGCCAGCAGGCAACTCTGGACAGGGAGCAATCAGCCCCAGCATTTT. It specifies CASRQLWTGSNQPQHF.

This clone came up once. Distinct nucleotide sequences in the sample also encode this CDR3. This chain connects TRBV13 to TRBJ2-7, with D possibly TRBD2 on 6 matching bases. Germline assignment: CDR1 PRHDT and CDR2 FYEKMQ (reference sequence). The CDR3 consists of 18 residues. The V end lost 1 base, the J end lost 2 bases, and 21 bases lay between the germline ends. CDR3 sequence reads: CASSLESRSGGRPYEQYF. As DNA, the CDR3 is TGTGCCAGCAGCTTAGAATCTCGCAGCGGTGGGAGGCCCTACGAGCAGTACTTC.

J is TRBJ2-7 and V is TRBV6-1; 10 bases line up with TRBD1. This CDR3 contains 12 residues. Germline assignment: CDR1 MNHNS and CDR2 SASEGT. Trimming took 10 bases from V and 5 from J; bases not matched to a gene: 5. The CDR3 protein is CATRQGANEQYV. The DNA of the CDR3 is TGTGCCACGAGACAGGGGGCCAACGAGCAGTACGTC.

This chain links TRBV5-1 with TRBJ2-3; a weak D match, TRBD1 (5 bases). Germline CDR1 SGHRS, CDR2 YFSETQ. Trimming removed 0 bases from V and 4 bases from J, with 15 bases in between. This CDR3 has 16 amino acids. The CDR3 reads CASSLAPGRFADTQYF. As DNA, the CDR3 is TGCGCCAGCAGCTTGGCCCCAGGGCGTTTCGCAGATACGCAGTATTTT.

V and J are TRBV4-3 and TRBJ2-3; no reliable D call. The CDR3 length is 16 residues. Trimming pared 0 bases from V and 3 bases from J, leaving 13 bases between. Germline-derived CDR1 and CDR2 are LGHNA and YSLEER. The CDR3 protein is CASSQDLARRTDTQYF. In nucleotides, the CDR3 is TGCGCCAGCAGCCAAGATCTTGCGCGCAGGACAGATACGCAGTATTTT.

The chain uses TRBV7-8 and TRBJ2-1, with D possibly matching TRBD1 (6 bases). Germline assignment: CDR1 SGHVS and CDR2 FQNEAQ. CDR3 length equals 15 residues. The ends were cut back, 5 bases at V and 6 bases at J, with 17 bases in the middle. CDR3 sequence reads: CASSGFQTGINEQFF. The CDR3 nucleotides read TGTGCCAGCAGCGGGTTTCAAACAGGGATCAATGAGCAGTTCTTC.

The rearrangement links TRBV5-4 to TRBJ2-2; 9 bases map to TRBD1. Germline CDR1 and CDR2: SGHNT and YYREEE (reference sequence). V gave up 4 bases and J gave up 4 bases; unmatched junction bases: 8. The CDR3 loop spans 16 amino acids. CDR3 residues: CASSGRGQGVTGELFF. The CDR3 DNA sequence: TGTGCCAGCAGCGGGAGGGGACAGGGCGTCACCGGGGAGCTGTTTTTT.

This clone was seen more than once but under ten times. V is TRBV9 and J is TRBJ1-1, with 7 bases aligning to TRBD1. The V gene's germline CDR1 is SGDLS and CDR2 YYNGEE. V trimming: 2 bases; J trimming: 4 bases; junction bases outside the gene matches: 2. This CDR3 region has 13 residues. In DNA, the CDR3 is TGTGCCAGCAGCGTTTCAGGGGGCACTGAAGCTTTCTTT. Translation gives CASSVSGGTEAFF.

The chain recombines TRBV10-3 with TRBJ1-2; 8 nucleotides match TRBD1. J lost 3 bases, V lost 6 bases, and 3 bases had no gene match. CDR1 ENHRY and CDR2 SYGVKD come from the germline V gene. The CDR3 extends over 13 amino acids. DNA for the CDR3: TGTGCCATCAGCGGACAGGGCGACTATGGCTACACCTTC. It yields the protein CAISGQGDYGYTF.

V gene TRBV5-1 combines with J gene TRBJ2-1; TRBD1 matches 8 bases. Germline loops: CDR1 SGHRS, CDR2 YFSETQ. The J segment lost 3 bases and the V segment lost 5 bases, leaving 4 bases of the junction unmatched. The CDR3 totals 14 residues. The CDR3 loop is CASSTGQDYNEQFF. CDR3 nucleotide sequence: TGCGCCAGCAGTACGGGACAGGACTACAATGAGCAGTTCTTC.

J is TRBJ1-3 and V is TRBV9; a possible D gene is TRBD1 (5 bases). CDR1 and CDR2 from the germline V gene are SGDLS and YYNGEE. The CDR3 contains 13 residues. Trimming pared 6 bases from V and 11 bases from J, leaving 18 bases between. The CDR3 reads CASMAGGYGAIYF. In nucleotides, the CDR3 is TGTGCCAGCATGGCCGGGGGGTATGGCGCCATATATTTT.

The J gene is TRBJ2-3, the V gene TRBV15; 9 nucleotides line up with TRBD2. Germline V gene data show CDR1 as LNHNV and CDR2 as YYDKDF (reference sequence). V trimming: 5 bases; J trimming: 1 base; junction bases outside the gene matches: 22. The CDR3 spans 21 residues. The CDR3 DNA follows: TGTGCCACCAGCTCCAACCCCGGGCTAGCGGGGCCCTGGGGGGGCACAGATACGCAGTATTTT. Translated: CATSSNPGLAGPWGGTDTQYF.

V is TRBV27 and J is TRBJ2-2; 8 bases fit TRBD1. Unmatched junction bases numbered 7, after V lost 7 bases and J lost 6 bases. CDR3 length equals 14 residues. Germline V gene lookup returns CDR1 MNHEY and CDR2 SMNVEV (reference sequence). CDR3 residues: CASTSGGSAGELFF. The CDR3 coding sequence is TGTGCCAGCACATCAGGGGGCTCCGCCGGGGAGCTGTTTTTT.

V is TRBV5-4 and J is TRBJ1-2; TRBD1 matches at 9 bases. Germline loops: CDR1 SGHNT, CDR2 YYREEE (reference sequence). The CDR3 covers 13 residues. V gave up 5 bases and J gave up 7 bases; unmatched junction bases: 6. The CDR3, as DNA: TGTGCCAGCAGTTGGGACAGGGATGGTGGCTACACCTTC. It yields the protein CASSWDRDGGYTF.

As DNA, the CDR3 is TGTGCCAGCAGCTTAACCGGGGGGGATTACGAGCAGTACTTC. As protein: CASSLTGGDYEQYF. The chain employs TRBV11-2 and TRBJ2-7, with 8 bases lining up with TRBD2. The CDR3 is 14 residues long. Germline V gene sequence: CDR1 SGHAT, CDR2 FQNNGV. V lost 2 bases and J lost 4; bases outside the gene matches: 4.

The gene calls are TRBV5-1 and TRBJ1-5; perhaps TRBD1 as D (5 bases). CDR3 size: 15 residues. CDR1 is SGHRS and CDR2 is YFSETQ in the germline V gene. V dropped 4 bases and J dropped 4 bases, with 15 bases sitting between them. This CDR3 reads CASSTGGVGNQPQHF. CDR3 coding DNA: TGCGCCAGCAGCACCGGAGGGGTGGGGAATCAGCCCCAGCATTTT.

This rearrangement joins TRBV6-6 to TRBJ2-5; 7 bases match TRBD1. This CDR3 is 15 amino acids long. Looked up from germline, CDR1 is MNHNY and CDR2 is SVGAGI (reference sequence). V shed 2 bases and J 7 bases; nucleotides not matched to a gene: 10. CDR3 in amino acids: CASSYPGQVEATQYF. In DNA form, the CDR3 reads TGTGCCAGCAGTTACCCCGGACAGGTTGAGGCGACCCAGTACTTC.

The chain employs TRBV19 and TRBJ1-2; D is uncertain. Germline-derived CDR1 and CDR2 are LNHDA and SQIVND (reference sequence). The CDR3 is 17 residues long. With 5 bases removed from V and 1 base from J, the gap between germline ends came to 20 bases. The chain's CDR3 is CASSAVRENGNNYGYTF. DNA of the CDR3: TGTGCCAGTAGTGCCGTGAGGGAGAACGGGAATAACTATGGCTACACCTTC.

This chain joins TRBV4-3 and TRBJ1-4; D is possibly TRBD1 (6 bases). The germline gives CDR1 LGHNA, CDR2 YSLEER. The V end lost 0 bases, the J end lost 0 bases, and 8 bases lay between the germline ends. CDR3 size: 16 residues. CDR3 bases: TGCGCCAGCAGCCAAGACAGGGGTTCAACTAATGAAAAACTGTTTTTT. Its protein is CASSQDRGSTNEKLFF.

The chain recombines TRBV6-1 with TRBJ1-6, with TRBD1 matching 7 bases. V was clipped by 7 bases and J by 5 bases; unmatched bases: 5. The CDR3 covers 14 residues. Germline assignment: CDR1 MNHNS and CDR2 SASEGT. The CDR3 here is CASNPQGNNSPLHF. DNA for the CDR3: TGTGCCAGCAATCCACAGGGGAATAATTCACCCCTCCACTTT.

The CDR3 DNA is TGTGCCTGCCGGGACAGGGGGATTCAGAACACCGGGGAGCTGTTTTTT. Amino acid sequence: CACRDRGIQNTGELFF. The V gene is TRBV7-9, the J gene TRBJ2-2; the match to TRBD1 covers 11 bases. This CDR3 has 16 residues. Germline V CDR1 and CDR2: SEHNR, FQNEAQ (reference sequence). V shed 11 bases, J shed 1 base, and the junction held 9 bases outside the gene matches.

This chain joins TRBV7-2 and TRBJ2-3, with D maybe TRBD1 (5 bases). The CDR3 is 15 residues long. Per the germline V gene, CDR1 is SGHTA and CDR2 is FQGNSA. With 0 bases removed from V and 2 bases from J, the gap between germline ends came to 9 bases. For the CDR3, the DNA is TGTGCCAGCAGCTTAGCGGGGCCGAACACAGATACGCAGTATTTT. Its protein is CASSLAGPNTDTQYF.

Worth noting for this clone: The junction and the germline gene differ at one end; a read error may be behind it. Different DNA sequences within this sample yield the same CDR3. The chain is built from TRBV18 and TRBJ1-1; D is unclear. CDR1 is KGHSH, CDR2 LQKENI, per germline. The CDR3 has 15 amino acids. The CDR3 loop is CASSPPHNVDTEAFF. The CDR3 nucleotides read TGTGCCAGTTCACCACCGCACAACGTTGACACTGAAGCTTTCTTT. Variable domain in full (rest from reference TRBV18 and TRBJ1-1): NAGVMQNPRHLVRRRGQEARLRCSPMKGHSHVYWYRQLPEEGLKFMVYLQKENIIDESGMPKERFSAEFPKEGPSILRIQQVVRGDSAAYFCASSPPHNVDTEAFFGQGTRLTVV.

This sequence joins TRBV7-9 and TRBJ1-1; D uncertain. Germline V gives CDR1 SEHNR, CDR2 FQNEAQ (reference sequence). Deletions cut 5 bases from V and 10 bases from J, with 14 bases between. The length of the CDR3 is 12 residues. CDR3 in DNA: TGTGCCAGCAGCCTCGCCGGGTCGGGAGCTTTCTTT. This gives the protein CASSLAGSGAFF.

This clone was counted only a few times. The rearrangement uses TRBV27 and TRBJ2-6; possible D gene TRBD1, 6 bases. The CDR3 loop spans 16 amino acids. V shed 5 bases and J shed 4 bases, with 15 bases lying between them. The germline V gene has CDR1 MNHEY and CDR2 SMNVEV (reference sequence). The CDR3 loop reads CASSPTGPRGANVLTF. The CDR3 DNA reads as TGTGCCAGCAGTCCTACAGGGCCGCGAGGGGCCAACGTCCTGACTTTC. The variable domain in full, completed from reference TRBV27 and TRBJ2-6, reads EAQVTQNPRYLITVTGKKLTVTCSQNMNHEYMSWYRQDPGLGLRQIYYSMNVEVTDKGDVPEGYKVSRKEKRNFPLILESPSPNQTSLYFCASSPTGPRGANVLTFGAGSRLTVL.

The CDR3 sequence: CASSSPLAGGPHNEQFF. CDR3 coding DNA: TGTGCCAGCAGTTCCCCTTTAGCGGGGGGGCCGCACAATGAGCAGTTCTTC. This sequence joins TRBV27 and TRBJ2-1, with TRBD2 identical over 11 bases. Germline CDR1 MNHEY, CDR2 SMNVEV (reference sequence). This CDR3 has 17 amino acids. Germline trimming cut 4 bases from V and 5 bases from J; bases unmatched to any gene: 10.